The clone carrying this TCR beta chain was counted many times. As yet, its antigen is unknown. Combining a sample-barcoded 5' primer with a J-beta primer mix, a second PCR ran for about 7 to 12 cycles. A tag from a template-switch adaptor with 12 random nucleotides marked each cDNA molecule. TCRdb reanalysed the 5' RACE reads using MiXCR and keeps one entry per CDR3 protein. Of about 2 million distinct CDR3 sequences listed, 40% to 55% were seen once; the top ten hold roughly 2%. This entry belongs to a study of blood T cells in healthy people across ages. Study at large: About one barcoded TCR beta cDNA was captured per two T cells. Points from the study as a whole: No one knew whether donors had CMV, which possibly confounded expanded clonotype changes. A greater number of naive CD4+ cells and higher diversity distinguished long-lived donors from aged donors.

The sample comprised blood. This sequence was found in a woman in her 40s in good health.

CDR3 sequence (DNA): TGCGCCAGCAGCTCCGGACCGACCCAGATCTATGGCTACACCTTC. It specifies CASSSGPTQIYGYTF. The V call is TRBV5-1, the J call TRBJ1-2; no clear D gene. The germline V and J ends were trimmed by 3 bases and 4 bases, with 16 bases remaining between them. Germline CDR1 is SGHRS and CDR2 is YFSETQ. This CDR3 comprises 15 residues.